This is a list of T cell receptor beta chains from one sample in a study of T cells in Graves' hyperthyroidism and ophthalmopathy. One entry per CDR3 protein results from TCRdb running MiXCR on the multiplex PCR reads. The profile shows around 250,000 distinct CDR3 sequences, approximately 23% of them singletons. What was sequenced was blood. The receptors stem from a woman in her thirties or forties with Graves' ophthalmopathy. The CDR3 runs from the conserved cysteine through the conserved F or W. D genes are given only for firm matches. Rows give clone size only sometimes, using once, few, many, or a class for an expanded clone.

j_gene: TRBJ1-1; abundance: many; d_gene: -; v_gene: TRBV7-6; CDR3aa: CASSLSWDTEAFF; CDR3nt: TGTGCCAGCAGCTTAAGCTGGGACACTGAAGCTTTCTTT
j_gene: TRBJ2-5; abundance: many; d_gene: TRBD2; v_gene: TRBV4-2; CDR3aa: CASSQGKELAGQETQYF; CDR3nt: TGTGCCAGCAGCCAAGGAAAGGAGCTAGCGGGACAAGAGACCCAGTACTTC
j_gene: TRBJ2-2; abundance: many; d_gene: -; v_gene: TRBV12-3/TRBV12-4; CDR3aa: CASSYRNTGELFF; CDR3nt: TGTGCCAGCAGCTACAGGAACACCGGGGAGCTGTTTTTT
j_gene: TRBJ2-7; abundance: many; d_gene: -; v_gene: TRBV4-2; CDR3aa: CASSHRGSHEQYF; CDR3nt: TGTGCCAGCAGCCATCGGGGTTCCCACGAGCAGTACTTC
j_gene: TRBJ1-1; abundance: -; d_gene: -; v_gene: TRBV5-1; CDR3aa: CASSGTMADTEAFF; CDR3nt: TGCGCCAGCAGCGGGACAATGGCTGACACTGAAGCTTTCTTT
j_gene: TRBJ2-5; abundance: many; d_gene: -; v_gene: TRBV18; CDR3aa: CASSPGGEETQYF; CDR3nt: TGTGCCAGCTCACCAGGAGGGGAAGAGACCCAGTACTTC
j_gene: TRBJ1-3; abundance: many; d_gene: -; v_gene: TRBV6-5; CDR3aa: CAAATDSSGNTIYF; CDR3nt: TGTGCCGCTGCGACGGACAGCTCTGGAAACACCATATATTTT
j_gene: TRBJ2-1; abundance: few; d_gene: -; v_gene: TRBV20-1; CDR3aa: CSARDSVVRDGGGSYNEQFF; CDR3nt: TGCAGTGCTAGAGATTCGGTGGTTAGGGATGGAGGTGGCTCCTACAATGAGCAGTTCTTC
j_gene: TRBJ1-2; abundance: many; d_gene: TRBD1; v_gene: TRBV19; CDR3aa: CASSPMDRGLGYTF; CDR3nt: TGTGCCAGTAGTCCCATGGACAGGGGGCTAGGCTACACCTTC
j_gene: TRBJ1-2; abundance: many; d_gene: TRBD1; v_gene: TRBV28; CDR3aa: CASTPDRRVGNGYTF; CDR3nt: TGTGCCAGCACCCCGGACAGGAGAGTTGGAAATGGCTACACCTTC
j_gene: TRBJ2-7; abundance: many; d_gene: -; v_gene: TRBV28; CDR3aa: CASSLEPQGYEQYF; CDR3nt: TGTGCCAGCAGTTTAGAACCTCAGGGGTACGAGCAGTACTTC
j_gene: TRBJ2-5; abundance: many; d_gene: -; v_gene: TRBV7-8; CDR3aa: CASMAAGLETQYF; CDR3nt: TGTGCCAGCATGGCAGCCGGCCTCGAGACCCAGTACTTC
j_gene: TRBJ2-7; abundance: many; d_gene: -; v_gene: TRBV2; CDR3aa: CASSQQQYEQYF; CDR3nt: TGTGCCAGCAGTCAACAGCAGTACGAGCAGTACTTC
j_gene: TRBJ2-7; abundance: many; d_gene: TRBD2; v_gene: TRBV12-3/TRBV12-4; CDR3aa: CASSLTPLLAGGEEQYF; CDR3nt: TGTGCCAGCAGTTTAACCCCCCTACTAGCGGGAGGAGAAGAGCAGTACTTC
j_gene: TRBJ2-7; abundance: many; d_gene: TRBD2; v_gene: TRBV7-2; CDR3aa: CASSLERGKGEQYF; CDR3nt: TGTGCCAGCAGCTTAGAGCGGGGGAAAGGCGAGCAGTACTTC
j_gene: TRBJ2-2; abundance: many; d_gene: -; v_gene: TRBV28; CDR3aa: CASSFLGLSDTGELFF; CDR3nt: TGTGCCAGCAGTTTTTTGGGGTTGTCGGACACCGGGGAGCTGTTTTTT
j_gene: TRBJ2-7; abundance: few; d_gene: -; v_gene: TRBV18; CDR3aa: CASSPPNGEQYF; CDR3nt: TGTGCCAGCTCACCACCGAATGGGGAGCAGTACTTC
j_gene: TRBJ2-5; abundance: many; d_gene: -; v_gene: TRBV28; CDR3aa: CASSFGGAVETQYF; CDR3nt: TGTGCCAGCAGTTTTGGGGGGGCGGTTGAGACCCAGTACTTC
j_gene: TRBJ2-7; abundance: few; d_gene: TRBD1; v_gene: TRBV27; CDR3aa: CASSPGTGRGREQYF; CDR3nt: TGTGCCAGCAGTCCGGGGACAGGAAGGGGTCGGGAGCAGTACTTC
j_gene: TRBJ1-5; abundance: many; d_gene: TRBD1; v_gene: TRBV19; CDR3aa: CASSIRTGHNQPQHF; CDR3nt: TGTGCCAGTAGTATCCGGACAGGGCACAATCAGCCCCAGCATTTT
j_gene: TRBJ1-5; abundance: -; d_gene: TRBD1; v_gene: TRBV6-1; CDR3aa: CASSPGTGGPNQPQHF; CDR3nt: TGTGCCAGCAGTCCCGGGACAGGGGGGCCCAATCAGCCCCAGCATTTT
j_gene: TRBJ2-2; abundance: many; d_gene: -; v_gene: TRBV19; CDR3aa: CASSQGGGRHTGELFF; CDR3nt: TGTGCCAGTAGCCAGGGGGGGGGACGACACACCGGGGAGCTGTTTTTT
j_gene: TRBJ1-1; abundance: many; d_gene: -; v_gene: TRBV6-2/TRBV6-3; CDR3aa: CASGHMNTEAFF; CDR3nt: TGTGCCAGCGGCCATATGAACACTGAAGCTTTCTTT
j_gene: TRBJ1-3; abundance: many; d_gene: -; v_gene: TRBV28; CDR3aa: CASSSAAAGNSGNTIYF; CDR3nt: TGTGCCAGCAGCTCGGCCGCCGCCGGTAACTCTGGAAACACCATATATTTT
j_gene: TRBJ1-1; abundance: many; d_gene: -; v_gene: TRBV3-1; CDR3aa: CASSQQGQPNTEAFF; CDR3nt: TGTGCCAGCAGCCAACAAGGACAGCCGAACACTGAAGCTTTCTTT
j_gene: TRBJ1-2; abundance: many; d_gene: -; v_gene: TRBV6-5; CDR3aa: CASSYFGATDGYTF; CDR3nt: TGTGCCAGCAGTTACTTCGGGGCTACTGATGGCTACACCTTC
j_gene: TRBJ1-5; abundance: many; d_gene: -; v_gene: TRBV28; CDR3aa: CASSVSLDSNQPQHF; CDR3nt: TGTGCCAGCAGTGTTTCCCTCGATAGCAATCAGCCCCAGCATTTT
j_gene: TRBJ1-2; abundance: few; d_gene: -; v_gene: TRBV4-1; CDR3aa: CASSQDGGRNYGYTF; CDR3nt: TGCGCCAGCAGCCAAGATGGAGGGAGAAACTATGGCTACACCTTC
j_gene: TRBJ1-1; abundance: many; d_gene: TRBD1; v_gene: TRBV7-3; CDR3aa: CASSSTGGGFGTEAFF; CDR3nt: TGTGCCAGCAGCTCAACAGGGGGCGGGTTTGGCACTGAAGCTTTCTTT
j_gene: TRBJ1-2; abundance: -; d_gene: -; v_gene: TRBV12-3/TRBV12-4; CDR3aa: CASSLNRRNYGYTF; CDR3nt: TGTGCCAGCAGTTTAAATCGGCGGAACTATGGCTACACCTTC
j_gene: TRBJ1-5; abundance: many; d_gene: TRBD1; v_gene: TRBV28; CDR3aa: CASRPQGAKNQPQHF; CDR3nt: TGTGCCAGCAGACCACAGGGGGCGAAGAATCAGCCCCAGCATTTT
j_gene: TRBJ2-7; abundance: many; d_gene: -; v_gene: TRBV9; CDR3aa: CASSPAWEQYF; CDR3nt: TGTGCCAGCAGCCCCGCTTGGGAGCAGTACTTC
j_gene: TRBJ2-5; abundance: few; d_gene: TRBD2; v_gene: TRBV4-1; CDR3aa: CASSAGFPLRERETQYF; CDR3nt: TGCGCCAGCAGCGCAGGGTTTCCATTGCGGGAGCGGGAGACCCAGTACTTC
j_gene: TRBJ1-3; abundance: few; d_gene: -; v_gene: TRBV6-2/TRBV6-3; CDR3aa: CASAKDRASGNTIYF; CDR3nt: TGTGCCAGCGCCAAGGACAGAGCCTCTGGAAACACCATATATTTT
j_gene: TRBJ1-2; abundance: many; d_gene: -; v_gene: TRBV28; CDR3aa: CASSFIGDGYTF; CDR3nt: TGTGCCAGCAGTTTCATAGGGGATGGCTACACCTTC
j_gene: TRBJ2-5; abundance: many; d_gene: TRBD2; v_gene: TRBV10-1; CDR3aa: CASSRGVGETQYF; CDR3nt: TGCGCCAGCAGTCGGGGGGTAGGGGAGACCCAGTACTTC
j_gene: TRBJ2-5; abundance: many; d_gene: TRBD2; v_gene: TRBV28; CDR3aa: CASTTGTSGPQETQYF; CDR3nt: TGTGCCAGCACTACCGGGACTAGCGGACCTCAAGAGACCCAGTACTTC
j_gene: TRBJ1-1; abundance: -; d_gene: -; v_gene: TRBV6-1; CDR3aa: CASRRWTAEAFF; CDR3nt: TGTGCCAGCAGGCGGTGGACCGCTGAAGCTTTCTTT
j_gene: TRBJ2-5; abundance: -; d_gene: -; v_gene: TRBV6-1; CDR3aa: CASRRFLQGETQYF; CDR3nt: TGTGCCAGCAGACGCTTTCTACAGGGAGAGACCCAGTACTTC
j_gene: TRBJ2-7; abundance: -; d_gene: -; v_gene: TRBV6-2/TRBV6-3; CDR3aa: CASSYSRLYEQYF; CDR3nt: TGTGCCAGCAGTTACTCGCGGCTCTACGAGCAGTACTTC
j_gene: TRBJ1-1; abundance: many; d_gene: -; v_gene: TRBV27; CDR3aa: CASSLSGLWDTEAFF; CDR3nt: TGTGCCAGCAGTTTATCGGGCCTCTGGGACACTGAAGCTTTCTTT
j_gene: TRBJ1-5; abundance: -; d_gene: TRBD1; v_gene: TRBV4-1; CDR3aa: CASSQDLSQGGNQPQHF; CDR3nt: TGCGCCAGCAGCCAAGACCTGTCACAGGGGGGCAATCAGCCCCAGCATTTT
j_gene: TRBJ1-2; abundance: -; d_gene: TRBD1; v_gene: TRBV12-3/TRBV12-4; CDR3aa: CASSYTGGGGYTF; CDR3nt: TGTGCCAGCAGCTACACAGGGGGTGGTGGCTACACCTTC
j_gene: TRBJ1-1; abundance: many; d_gene: -; v_gene: TRBV7-2; CDR3aa: CASSFVAGFTEAFF; CDR3nt: TGTGCCAGCAGCTTTGTTGCAGGGTTCACTGAAGCTTTCTTT
j_gene: TRBJ2-6; abundance: -; d_gene: TRBD2; v_gene: TRBV4-2; CDR3aa: CASSQDGGSGRIGANVLTF; CDR3nt: TGTGCCAGCAGCCAAGATGGCGGTAGCGGGAGAATTGGGGCCAACGTCCTGACTTTC
j_gene: TRBJ1-1; abundance: -; d_gene: -; v_gene: TRBV6-1; CDR3aa: CASSGSGWTEAFF; CDR3nt: TGTGCCAGCAGTGGGAGTGGGTGGACTGAAGCTTTCTTT
j_gene: TRBJ2-7; abundance: -; d_gene: -; v_gene: TRBV28; CDR3aa: CASSLGGLEGFDEQYF; CDR3nt: TGTGCCAGCAGTTTGGGGGGACTCGAGGGGTTTGACGAGCAGTACTTC
j_gene: TRBJ2-2; abundance: many; d_gene: -; v_gene: TRBV28; CDR3aa: CASRLTENTGELFF; CDR3nt: TGTGCCAGCAGATTGACAGAGAACACCGGGGAGCTGTTTTTT
j_gene: TRBJ2-5; abundance: -; d_gene: -; v_gene: TRBV28; CDR3aa: CASSFHGKLQETQYF; CDR3nt: TGTGCCAGCAGTTTTCACGGGAAGTTACAAGAGACCCAGTACTTC
j_gene: TRBJ1-2; abundance: many; d_gene: -; v_gene: TRBV18; CDR3aa: CASSPPMQGYGYTF; CDR3nt: TGTGCCAGCTCACCACCGATGCAGGGGTATGGCTACACCTTC
j_gene: TRBJ1-1; abundance: many; d_gene: -; v_gene: TRBV20-1; CDR3aa: CSARVGAIPPEAFF; CDR3nt: TGCAGTGCTAGAGTGGGGGCCATACCGCCCGAAGCTTTCTTT
j_gene: TRBJ2-1; abundance: many; d_gene: -; v_gene: TRBV3-1; CDR3aa: CASSPTAYNEQFF; CDR3nt: TGTGCCAGCAGCCCGACAGCCTACAATGAGCAGTTCTTC
j_gene: TRBJ1-6; abundance: many; d_gene: -; v_gene: TRBV30; CDR3aa: CAWSAGQHNSPLHF; CDR3nt: TGTGCCTGGAGTGCAGGACAGCATAATTCACCCCTCCACTTT
j_gene: TRBJ1-5; abundance: many; d_gene: -; v_gene: TRBV28; CDR3aa: CASSLTIQPQHF; CDR3nt: TGTGCCAGCAGTTTAACTATTCAGCCCCAGCATTTT